This TCR beta chain was identified in a study of T cells in localized non-small cell lung cancer. Profiled with immunoSEQ multiplex PCR; TCRdb holds only in-frame clones, not every one. The data contain 20,000 to 25,000 clones, about 89% of them singletons. Findings and limits, study-wide: Owing to sequencing of a solitary tumor region, heterogeneity cannot be discounted. An association was observed between higher blood T cell density and longer overall survival. The appearance of a median roughly 58 of the top 100 tumor clones was seen in adjacent lung.

Note on this clone: As yet, its antigen is unknown.

This receptor was obtained from a male donor older than 55 with stage I lung adenocarcinoma. Sequenced material: peripheral blood, taken before any cancer treatment.

This chain's CDR3 is CASIGRAAYNSPLHF. The CDR3 DNA reads TGTGCCAGCATTGGGAGGGCTGCCTATAATTCACCCCTCCACTTT. The V call is TRBV6-1, the J call TRBJ1-6; no firm D call. Germline loops: CDR1 MNHNS, CDR2 SASEGT. This CDR3 spans 15 amino acids. Trimming removed 7 bases from V and 2 bases from J, with 12 bases in between.